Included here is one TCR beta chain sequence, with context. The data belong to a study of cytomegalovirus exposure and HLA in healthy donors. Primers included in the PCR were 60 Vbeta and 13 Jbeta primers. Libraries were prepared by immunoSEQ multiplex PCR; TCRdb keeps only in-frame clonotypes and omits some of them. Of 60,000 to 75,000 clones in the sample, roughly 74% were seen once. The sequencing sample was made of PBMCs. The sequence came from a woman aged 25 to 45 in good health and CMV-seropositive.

CDR3 region: CASSQDGPRGNEQFF. The CDR3 DNA sequence: TGCGCCAGCAGCCAAGATGGCCCCCGGGGGAATGAGCAGTTCTTC. V and J are TRBV4-1 and TRBJ2-1, with a possible D match to TRBD2 (6 bases). V was trimmed by 0 bases and J by 7 bases, leaving 13 bases between them. CDR3 length: 15 residues. Germline loops: CDR1 MGHRA, CDR2 YSYEKL.